The 22 T cell receptor beta chains below all came from one sample that was sequenced in a study of blood T cell repertoires in COVID-19. The repertoire was sequenced with immunoSEQ multiplex PCR; TCRdb's copy has only in-frame clones and lacks some. The sample has 150,000 to 200,000 clones, around 90% seen once. The sequenced sample consisted of PBMCs or T cells enriched from blood (not recorded which). These receptors came from a woman younger than 35 who had recovered from COVID-19.

J is TRBJ1-2 and V is TRBV5-4; 12 positions agree with TRBD1. CDR3 size: 19 residues. Per the germline V gene, CDR1 is SGHNT and CDR2 is YYREEE (reference sequence). Trimming cost V 5 bases and J 6 bases; bases outside gene matches: 20. The CDR3 DNA reads as TGTGCCAGCAGTCATGGGGGGGACAGGGGGCAGTACTTGAGAGATGGCTACACCTTC. It encodes CASSHGGDRGQYLRDGYTF.

The genes are TRBV27 and TRBJ2-1, with 11 bases fitting TRBD2. The CDR3 sequence is 15 residues long. After removal of 4 bases from V and 6 bases from J, the junction contained 5 bases not matched to a gene. Per germline, CDR1 MNHEY and CDR2 SMNVEV (reference sequence). CDR3 nucleotide sequence: TGTGCCAGCAGTTACTTAGCGGGGGGGACCAATGAGCAGTTCTTC. It translates to CASSYLAGGTNEQFF.

The chain's CDR3 is CASSLARAGLGVTDTQYF. CDR3 bases: TGTGCCAGCAGCTTAGCGCGGGCGGGCTTGGGTGTCACAGATACGCAGTATTTT. The chain couples TRBV7-6 to TRBJ2-3, with a tentative D call TRBD2 (5 bases). The CDR3 has 18 amino acids. CDR1 SGHVS and CDR2 FNYEAQ come from the germline V gene. The V end lost 0 bases, the J end lost 2 bases, and 18 bases lay between the germline ends.

This clone came up once. The V and J genes are TRBV5-1 and TRBJ2-3; no firm D call. The CDR3 consists of 12 residues. Germline V gene sequence: CDR1 SGHRS, CDR2 YFSETQ. The V and J ends lost 2 bases and 4 bases respectively, with 5 bases between them. Written as DNA, the CDR3 is TGCGCCAGCAGCTTTAGATCAGATACGCAGTATTTT. The encoded protein is CASSFRSDTQYF.

The V and J genes are TRBV30 and TRBJ1-5, with D hard to call. In germline, CDR1 is GTSNPN, CDR2 SVGIG (reference sequence). Trimming removed 4 bases at V and 5 bases at J, with 12 bases between. The CDR3 covers 13 residues. In nucleotides, the CDR3 is TGTGCCTGGAATGACAAGATCGATCAGCCCCAGCATTTT. Translation gives CAWNDKIDQPQHF.

This chain links TRBV30 with TRBJ2-2, with 8 bases aligning to TRBD2. Per the germline V gene, CDR1 is GTSNPN and CDR2 is SVGIG (reference sequence). This CDR3 contains 14 residues. Trimming at V came to 6 bases and at J to 5 bases, leaving 8 bases not matched to a gene. CDR3 coding DNA: TGTGCCTGCTCAGCGGGAGTAGGGACCGGGGAGCTGTTTTTT. Translated, it gives CACSAGVGTGELFF. The full variable domain, rest sourced from reference TRBV30 and TRBJ2-2, is SQTIHQWPATLVQPVGSPLSLECTVEGTSNPNLYWYRQAAGRGLQLLFYSVGIGQISSEVPQNLSASRPQDRQFILSSKKLLLSDSGFYLCACSAGVGTGELFFGEGSRLTVL.

The rearrangement uses TRBV6-2 or TRBV6-3 and TRBJ1-1; 7 positions match TRBD1. The CDR3 has 15 residues. The trim removed 2 bases at V and 6 bases at J, leaving 9 bases unmatched. Germline CDR1 reads MNHEY; CDR2 reads SVGEGT. This CDR3 reads CASSYRRATGPEAFF. Written as DNA, the CDR3 is TGTGCCAGCAGTTACAGACGGGCGACAGGGCCTGAAGCTTTCTTT.

CDR3: CASAPGQGITGELFF. CDR3 coding DNA: TGTGCCAGCGCCCCGGGACAGGGGATTACCGGGGAGCTGTTTTTT. The chain joins TRBV7-2 to TRBJ2-2; 10 positions match TRBD1. The CDR3 length is 15 residues. Germline CDR1 SGHTA, CDR2 FQGNSA. The trim removed 8 bases at V and 5 bases at J, leaving 8 bases unmatched.

The chain links TRBV2 to TRBJ1-1; 10 nucleotides agree with TRBD1. The trim removed 6 bases at V and 0 bases at J, leaving 4 bases unmatched. The germline V gene has CDR1 SNHLY and CDR2 FYNNEI. The CDR3 totals 15 residues. CDR3 amino acids: CASSDGTGVNTEAFF. The CDR3 nucleotides read TGTGCCAGCAGCGATGGGACAGGGGTGAACACTGAAGCTTTCTTT. Full variable domain (outside the CDR3, taken from reference TRBV2 and TRBJ1-1): EPEVTQTPSHQVTQMGQEVILRCVPISNHLYFYWYRQILGQKVEFLVSFYNNEISEKSEIFDDQFSVERPDGSNFTLKIRSTKLEDSAMYFCASSDGTGVNTEAFFGQGTRLTVV.

The chain joins TRBV7-2 to TRBJ2-7; 9 nucleotides line up with TRBD1. V lost 2 bases and J lost 3; bases outside the gene matches: 5. Germline V gives CDR1 SGHTA, CDR2 FQGNSA. The CDR3 totals 15 residues. Here the CDR3 DNA reads TGTGCCAGCAGCTTATCGGGACAGGGACACTACGAGCAGTACTTC. Translation gives CASSLSGQGHYEQYF.

The V gene is TRBV28, the J gene TRBJ2-1; maybe TRBD2 (6 bases). The CDR3 loop spans 13 amino acids. V was pared by 10 bases and J by 7 bases, with 17 bases between. Germline V gene lookup returns CDR1 MDHEN and CDR2 SYDVKM. Written as DNA, the CDR3 is TGTGCCAACGGCGGAGGGGTCCTAAATGAGCAGTTCTTC. Translated, it gives CANGGGVLNEQFF.

Notes on this clone: The sample contains more than one DNA sequence encoding this CDR3. The J gene is TRBJ2-7, the V gene TRBV29-1; 9 bases match TRBD1. With V trimmed by 6 bases and J by 5 bases, 5 bases remained unmatched. CDR3 length equals 12 residues. Germline CDR1 is SQVTM and CDR2 is ANQGSEA. CDR3 sequence reads: CSVGQGLNEQYF. CDR3 DNA sequence: TGCAGCGTGGGACAGGGTCTTAACGAGCAGTACTTC.

The V call is TRBV3-1 (or the pseudogene TRBV3-2), the J call TRBJ2-2; D ambiguous. The CDR3 loop spans 13 amino acids. The V end was cut by 2 bases, the J end by 8 bases, with 9 bases between. The V gene's germline CDR1 is LGHDT and CDR2 YNNKEL (reference sequence). The CDR3 nucleotides read TGTGCCAGCAGCCAAACCACCGGTGGGGAGCTGTTTTTT. It specifies CASSQTTGGELFF.

The chain is built from TRBV28 and TRBJ1-5; TRBD1 is a possible D gene (5 bases). This CDR3 is 14 amino acids long. CDR1 MDHEN and CDR2 SYDVKM come from the germline V gene. V shed 8 bases and J shed 11 bases, with 22 bases lying between them. The CDR3 nucleotides read TGTGCCAGCGTCGACGGGGGTCGGATCGGGACCCAGCATTTT. Amino acids: CASVDGGRIGTQHF.

This clone came up once. V usage is TRBV7-8 and J usage is TRBJ2-3; 10 nucleotides line up with TRBD2. There are 17 residues in the CDR3. In germline, CDR1 is SGHVS, CDR2 FQNEAQ. The V gene end was trimmed by 5 bases and the J gene end by 3 bases; junction bases not matched to a gene: 11. The DNA of the CDR3 is TGTGCCAGCAGCCGGACCGGGACTAGCGCACGGACAGATACGCAGTATTTT. This sequence encodes CASSRTGTSARTDTQYF.

J is TRBJ2-1 and V is TRBV9; the match to TRBD2 covers 12 bases. Germline CDR1 and CDR2: SGDLS and YYNGEE. This CDR3 is 19 amino acids long. V was pared by 4 bases and J by 7 bases, with 18 bases of the junction left unmatched. CDR3 sequence reads: CASSKGLAGGPVYLNEQFF. Written as DNA, the CDR3 is TGTGCCAGCAGCAAGGGGCTAGCGGGAGGGCCCGTGTATTTAAATGAGCAGTTCTTC.

V and J are TRBV9 and TRBJ2-3, with D tentatively TRBD1 (6 bases). This CDR3 region has 16 residues. The germline V gene has CDR1 SGDLS and CDR2 YYNGEE. Trimming shortened V by 3 bases and J by 0 bases, and 14 bases separated the two germline ends. The CDR3 loop reads CASSANREESTDTQYF. In DNA form, the CDR3 reads TGTGCCAGCAGCGCCAACAGGGAAGAGAGCACAGATACGCAGTATTTT.

This clone occurred a few times. This chain links TRBV10-2 with TRBJ1-1; D perhaps matches TRBD1 (5 bases). CDR1 and CDR2 from the germline V gene are WSHSY and SAAADI. Between the trimmed V and J ends, which lost 0 bases and 4 bases, there was a span of 12 bases. The CDR3 extends over 15 amino acids. CDR3 loop: CASSESVGLGTEAFF. The CDR3 region has the DNA TGCGCCAGCAGTGAGTCTGTGGGGCTTGGCACTGAAGCTTTCTTT.

The chain recombines TRBV7-9 with TRBJ1-2; D is undetermined. V lost 4 bases and J 6 bases, leaving 18 bases between the germline ends. This CDR3 region has 15 residues. CDR1 and CDR2 from the germline V gene are SEHNR and FQNEAQ (reference sequence). CDR3 sequence (DNA): TGTGCCAGCAGCTCAAGGCGCGGGCCTGGGAATGGCTACACCTTC. It translates to CASSSRRGPGNGYTF.

The chain links TRBV5-1 to TRBJ2-7; possibly TRBD1 for D (6 bases). The CDR3 totals 15 residues. Between the trimmed V and J ends, which lost 4 bases and 2 bases, there was a span of 16 bases. Germline loops: CDR1 SGHRS, CDR2 YFSETQ. The CDR3 region is CASSEPGHGTYEQYF. The CDR3 bases are TGCGCCAGCAGCGAACCGGGACATGGAACCTACGAGCAGTACTTC.

Only a few counts were recorded for this clone. The gene calls are TRBV4-2 and TRBJ2-1; 8 positions match TRBD2. This CDR3 has 16 amino acids. The J segment lost 7 bases and the V segment lost 0 bases, leaving 8 bases of the junction unmatched. The germline V gene encodes CDR1 LGHNA and CDR2 YNFKEQ. CDR3 nucleotides: TGTGCCAGCAGCCAAGATCCCGGGAGGGCTAGGAATGAGCAGTTCTTC. This encodes CASSQDPGRARNEQFF.

The rearrangement links TRBV27 to TRBJ1-3; D unclear. CDR1 and CDR2 (germline): MNHEY, SMNVEV (reference sequence). V was clipped by 8 bases and J by 2 bases, with 28 bases between them. The CDR3 loop spans 19 amino acids. CDR3 coding DNA: TGTGCCAGCCCCCTCGGGTGGTCGGAGAGCTATTTCACTGGAAACACCATATATTTT. Amino acid sequence: CASPLGWSESYFTGNTIYF.